This T cell receptor beta chain was identified during a study of CD8 T cells in Susac syndrome. In blood CD8+ and CD4+ T cells, TCR beta underwent sequencing. The RNA, about 0.45 to 1 ug, was put through reverse transcription using random hexamers. TCRdb re-analysed the immunoSEQ multiplex PCR reads in MiXCR, keeping a single row per CDR3 protein. Altogether over 350,000 distinct CDR3 sequences are present, approximately 89% being singletons, with the ten largest covering around 0.12%. The CDR3 contains 16 residues. The V and J ends lost 6 bases and 0 bases, in that order; junction bases with no gene match: 4.

The sequence came from a human donor with multiple sclerosis. The chain has TRBV12-3 or TRBV12-4 and TRBJ2-1, with 11 bases aligning to TRBD2. Sequenced material: CD8+ T cells from PBMCs. The CDR3 loop is CASSPSGGTSYNEQFF. The CDR3 bases are TGTGCCAGCAGCCCTAGCGGGGGGACCTCCTACAATGAGCAGTTCTTC.